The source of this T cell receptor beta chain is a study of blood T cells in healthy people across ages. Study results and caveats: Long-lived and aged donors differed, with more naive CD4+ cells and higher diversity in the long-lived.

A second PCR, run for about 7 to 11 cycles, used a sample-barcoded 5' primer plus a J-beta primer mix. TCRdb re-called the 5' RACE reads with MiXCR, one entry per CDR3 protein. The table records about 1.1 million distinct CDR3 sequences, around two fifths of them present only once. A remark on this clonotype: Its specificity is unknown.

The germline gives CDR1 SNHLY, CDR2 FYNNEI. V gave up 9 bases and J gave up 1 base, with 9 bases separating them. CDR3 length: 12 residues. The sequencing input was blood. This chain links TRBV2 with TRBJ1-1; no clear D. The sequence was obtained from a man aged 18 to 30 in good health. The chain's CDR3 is CASPSTNTEAFF. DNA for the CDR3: TGTGCCAGTCCTTCGACGAACACTGAAGCTTTCTTT.